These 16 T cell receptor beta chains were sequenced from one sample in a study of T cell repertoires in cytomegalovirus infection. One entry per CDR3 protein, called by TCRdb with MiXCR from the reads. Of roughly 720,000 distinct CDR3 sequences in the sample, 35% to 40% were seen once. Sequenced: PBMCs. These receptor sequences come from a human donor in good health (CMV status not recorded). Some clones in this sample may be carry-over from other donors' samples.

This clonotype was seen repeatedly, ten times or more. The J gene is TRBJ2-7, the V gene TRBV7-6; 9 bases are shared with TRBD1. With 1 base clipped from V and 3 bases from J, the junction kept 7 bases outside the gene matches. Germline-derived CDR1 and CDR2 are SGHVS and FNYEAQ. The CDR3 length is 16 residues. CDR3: CASSLGRWDRDYEQYF. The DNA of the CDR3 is TGTGCCAGCAGCTTAGGCCGGTGGGACAGGGACTACGAGCAGTACTTC.

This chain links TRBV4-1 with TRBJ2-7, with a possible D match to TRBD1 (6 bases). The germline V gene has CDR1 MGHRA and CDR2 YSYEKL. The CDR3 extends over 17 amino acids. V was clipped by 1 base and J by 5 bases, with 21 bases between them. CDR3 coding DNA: TGCGCCAGCAGCCAAGGGTGGGACATGAGGGAATGGAACGAGCAGTACTTC. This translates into CASSQGWDMREWNEQYF.

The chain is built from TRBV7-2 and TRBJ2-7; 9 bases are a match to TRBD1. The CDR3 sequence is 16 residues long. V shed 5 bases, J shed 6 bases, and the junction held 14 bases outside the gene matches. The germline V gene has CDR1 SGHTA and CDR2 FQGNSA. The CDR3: CASSLTRGGQGTEQYF. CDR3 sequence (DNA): TGTGCCAGCAGCCTAACCCGGGGTGGACAGGGGACCGAGCAGTACTTC.

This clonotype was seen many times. The CDR3 here is CASSPTGVGDEQYF. The CDR3 bases are TGTGCCAGCAGCCCGACAGGGGTGGGGGACGAGCAGTACTTC. This chain links TRBV7-2 with TRBJ2-7; 8 bases match TRBD1. Germline lookup yields CDR1 SGHTA and CDR2 FQGNSA. The CDR3 totals 14 residues. V lost 5 bases and J lost 5; bases outside the gene matches: 8.

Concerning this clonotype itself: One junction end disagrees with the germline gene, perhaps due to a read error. DNA for the CDR3: TGTGCCAGTAGTATAGTGCACAACACCTGGGAGCTGTTTTTT. This encodes CASSIVHNTWELFF. V gene TRBV19 combines with J gene TRBJ2-2; D remains ambiguous. CDR1 is LNHDA, CDR2 SQIVND, per germline (reference sequence). The CDR3 is 14 amino acids. The full variable domain, its missing parts supplied by reference TRBV19 and TRBJ2-2, is DGGITQSPKYLFRKEGQNVTLSCEQNLNHDAMYWYRQDPGQGLRLIYYSQIVNDFQKGDIAEGYSVSREKKESFPLTVTSAQKNPTAFYLCASSIVHNTWELFFGEGSRLTVL.

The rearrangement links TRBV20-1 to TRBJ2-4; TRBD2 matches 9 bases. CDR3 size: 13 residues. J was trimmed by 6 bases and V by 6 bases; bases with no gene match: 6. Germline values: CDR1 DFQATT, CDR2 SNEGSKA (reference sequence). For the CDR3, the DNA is TGCAGTGCAAAGGTAGCGGGAGTAAACATTCAGTACTTC. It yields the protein CSAKVAGVNIQYF.

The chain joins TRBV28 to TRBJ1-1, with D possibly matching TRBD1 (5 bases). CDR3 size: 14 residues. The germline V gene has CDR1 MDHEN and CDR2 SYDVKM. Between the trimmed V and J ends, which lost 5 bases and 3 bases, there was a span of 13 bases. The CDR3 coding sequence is TGTGCCAGCAGTCCTCCTGGACAATACACTGAAGCTTTCTTT. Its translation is CASSPPGQYTEAFF.

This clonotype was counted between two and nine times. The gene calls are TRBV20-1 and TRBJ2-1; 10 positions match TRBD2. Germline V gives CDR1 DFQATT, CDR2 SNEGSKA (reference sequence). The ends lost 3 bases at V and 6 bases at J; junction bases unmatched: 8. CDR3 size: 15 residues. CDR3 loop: CSARLAGVYPNEQFF. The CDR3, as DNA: TGCAGTGCTAGGCTAGCGGGAGTTTATCCCAATGAGCAGTTCTTC.

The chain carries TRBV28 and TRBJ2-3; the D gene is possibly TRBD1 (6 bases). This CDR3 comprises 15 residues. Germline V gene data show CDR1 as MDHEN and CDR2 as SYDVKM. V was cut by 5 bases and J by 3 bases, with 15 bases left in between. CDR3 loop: CASSSQGPGTDTQYF. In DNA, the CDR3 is TGTGCCAGCAGTAGTCAGGGGCCTGGTACAGATACGCAGTATTTT. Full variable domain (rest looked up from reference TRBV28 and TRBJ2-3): DVKVTQSSRYLVKRTGEKVFLECVQDMDHENMFWYRQDPGLGLRLIYFSYDVKMKEKGDIPEGYSVSREKKERFSLILESASTNQTSMYLCASSSQGPGTDTQYFGPGTRLTVL.

The CDR3 region has the DNA TGTGCCAGCAGCGTAGGTGGGGACAGGAACTATGGCTACACCTTC. Translated, it gives CASSVGGDRNYGYTF. The J gene is TRBJ1-2, the V gene TRBV9; 8 bases are shared with TRBD1. The V segment lost 0 bases and the J segment 2 bases; nucleotides outside the gene matches: 3. Germline V lookup: CDR1 SGDLS, CDR2 YYNGEE. The CDR3 spans 15 residues.

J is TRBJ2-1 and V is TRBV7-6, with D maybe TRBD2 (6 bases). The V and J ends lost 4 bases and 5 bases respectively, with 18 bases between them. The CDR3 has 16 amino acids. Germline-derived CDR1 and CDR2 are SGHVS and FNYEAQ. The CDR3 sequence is CASSSPEGSGNNEQFF. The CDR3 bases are TGTGCCAGCAGCTCCCCCGAGGGTAGCGGAAACAATGAGCAGTTCTTC.

CDR3 sequence: CASSITGQLQPQYF. The CDR3 DNA reads TGTGCCAGTAGTATTACGGGACAGCTACAACCTCAGTACTTC. The chain joins TRBV19 to TRBJ2-7; 7 nucleotides agree with TRBD1. The CDR3 has 14 residues. Germline trimming cut 3 bases from V and 10 bases from J; bases unmatched to any gene: 12. Germline CDR1 LNHDA, CDR2 SQIVND (reference sequence).

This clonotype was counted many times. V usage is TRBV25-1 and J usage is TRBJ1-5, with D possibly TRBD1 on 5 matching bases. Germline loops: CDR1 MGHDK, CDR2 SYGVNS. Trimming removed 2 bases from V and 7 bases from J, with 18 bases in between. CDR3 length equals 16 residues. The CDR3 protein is CASSEDSGPGGQPQHF. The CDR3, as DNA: TGTGCCAGCAGTGAAGACAGCGGACCAGGAGGACAGCCCCAGCATTTT. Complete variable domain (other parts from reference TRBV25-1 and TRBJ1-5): EADIYQTPRYLVIGTGKKITLECSQTMGHDKMYWYQQDPGMELHLIHYSYGVNSTEKGDLSSESTVSRIRTEHFPLTLESARPSHTSQYLCASSEDSGPGGQPQHFGDGTRLSIL.

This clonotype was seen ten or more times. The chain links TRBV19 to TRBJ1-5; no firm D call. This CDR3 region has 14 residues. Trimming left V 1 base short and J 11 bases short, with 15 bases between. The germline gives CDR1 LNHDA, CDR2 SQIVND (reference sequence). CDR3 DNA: TGTGCCAGTAGTATAGTGAAGATGGTATCAACCCAGCATTTT. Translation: CASSIVKMVSTQHF.

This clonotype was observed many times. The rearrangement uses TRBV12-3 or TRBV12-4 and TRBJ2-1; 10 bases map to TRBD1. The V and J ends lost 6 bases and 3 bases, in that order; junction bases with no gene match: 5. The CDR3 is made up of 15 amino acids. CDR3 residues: CASSPGTGVYNEQFF. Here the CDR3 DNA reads TGTGCCAGCAGCCCCGGGACAGGGGTCTACAATGAGCAGTTCTTC.

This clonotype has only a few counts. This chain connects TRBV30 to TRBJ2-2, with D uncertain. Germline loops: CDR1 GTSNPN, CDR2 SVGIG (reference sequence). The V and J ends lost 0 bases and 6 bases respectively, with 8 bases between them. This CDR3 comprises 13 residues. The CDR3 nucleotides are TGTGCCTGGAGTGTATTTCAGGCCGGGGAGCTGTTTTTT. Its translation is CAWSVFQAGELFF.